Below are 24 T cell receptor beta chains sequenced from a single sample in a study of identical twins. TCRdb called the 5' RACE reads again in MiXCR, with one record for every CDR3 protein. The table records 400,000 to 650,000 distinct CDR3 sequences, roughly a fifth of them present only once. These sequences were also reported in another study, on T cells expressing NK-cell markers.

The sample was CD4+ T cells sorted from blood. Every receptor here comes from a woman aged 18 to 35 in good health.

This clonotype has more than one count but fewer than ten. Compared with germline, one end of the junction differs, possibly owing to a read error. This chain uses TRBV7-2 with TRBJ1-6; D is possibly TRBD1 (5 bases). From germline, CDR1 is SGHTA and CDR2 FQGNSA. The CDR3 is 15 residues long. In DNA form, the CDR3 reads TGTGCCAGCACCTTAACCGGGGACCATAATTCACCCCTCCACTTT. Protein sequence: CASTLTGDHNSPLHF.

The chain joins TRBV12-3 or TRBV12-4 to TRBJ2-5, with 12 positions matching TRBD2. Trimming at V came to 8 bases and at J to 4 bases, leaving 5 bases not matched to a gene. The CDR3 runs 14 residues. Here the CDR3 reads CASGPSGGGETQYF. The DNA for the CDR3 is TGTGCCAGCGGGCCTAGCGGGGGGGGAGAGACCCAGTACTTC.

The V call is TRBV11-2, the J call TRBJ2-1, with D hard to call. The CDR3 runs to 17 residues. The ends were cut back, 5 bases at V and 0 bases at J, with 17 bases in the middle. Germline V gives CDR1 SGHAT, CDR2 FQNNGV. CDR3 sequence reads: CASSLRTRSGSYNEQFF. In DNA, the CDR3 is TGTGCCAGCAGCCTAAGGACCCGGAGTGGCTCCTACAATGAGCAGTTCTTC.

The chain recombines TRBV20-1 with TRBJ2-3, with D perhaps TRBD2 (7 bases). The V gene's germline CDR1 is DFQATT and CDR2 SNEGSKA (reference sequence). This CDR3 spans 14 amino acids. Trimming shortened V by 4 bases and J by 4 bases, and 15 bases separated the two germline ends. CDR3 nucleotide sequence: TGCAGTGCTAATGTCGGGGGGCTATCAGATACGCAGTATTTT. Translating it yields CSANVGGLSDTQYF.

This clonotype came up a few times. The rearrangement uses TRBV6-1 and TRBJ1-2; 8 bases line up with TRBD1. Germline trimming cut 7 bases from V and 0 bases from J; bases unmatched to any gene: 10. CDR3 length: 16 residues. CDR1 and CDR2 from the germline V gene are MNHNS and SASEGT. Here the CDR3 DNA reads TGTGCCAGCACCCCCCTGGACAGGGCAACTAACTATGGCTACACCTTC. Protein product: CASTPLDRATNYGYTF.

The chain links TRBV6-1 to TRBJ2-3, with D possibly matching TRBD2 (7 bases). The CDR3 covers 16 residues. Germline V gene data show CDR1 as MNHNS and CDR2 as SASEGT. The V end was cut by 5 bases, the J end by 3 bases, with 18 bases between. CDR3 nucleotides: TGTGCCAGCAGTAGAATACCCCGGGGGGCGACAGATACGCAGTATTTT. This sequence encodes CASSRIPRGATDTQYF.

The CDR3 sequence is CSARSSRETTYEQYF. CDR3 DNA sequence: TGCAGTGCTAGATCGAGCCGGGAAACCACCTACGAGCAGTACTTC. V and J are TRBV20-1 and TRBJ2-7; TRBD2 might be the D (5 bases). This CDR3 comprises 15 residues. The germline CDR1 and CDR2 sequences are DFQATT and SNEGSKA (reference sequence). The V and J ends lost 2 bases and 2 bases respectively, with 16 bases between them.

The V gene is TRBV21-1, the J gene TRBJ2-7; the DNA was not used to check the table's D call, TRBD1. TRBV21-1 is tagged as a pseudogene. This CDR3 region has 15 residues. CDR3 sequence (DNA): TGTGCCAGCGAGCGCCAGTGGGCAGGACCCTACGAGCAGTACTTC. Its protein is CASERQWAGPYEQYF.

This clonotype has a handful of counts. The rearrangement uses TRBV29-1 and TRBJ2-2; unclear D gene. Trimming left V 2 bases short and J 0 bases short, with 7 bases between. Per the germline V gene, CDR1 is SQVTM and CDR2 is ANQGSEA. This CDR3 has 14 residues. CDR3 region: CSVESRPNTGELFF. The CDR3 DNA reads TGCAGCGTTGAAAGCCGACCGAACACCGGGGAGCTGTTTTTT.

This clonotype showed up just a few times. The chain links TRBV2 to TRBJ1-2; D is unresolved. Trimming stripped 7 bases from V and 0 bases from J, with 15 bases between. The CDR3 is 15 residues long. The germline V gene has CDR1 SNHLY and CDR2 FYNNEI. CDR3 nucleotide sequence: TGTGCCAGCAAACCGGACGGCCCAGCTAACTATGGCTACACCTTC. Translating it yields CASKPDGPANYGYTF. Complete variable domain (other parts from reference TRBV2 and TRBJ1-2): EPEVTQTPSHQVTQMGQEVILRCVPISNHLYFYWYRQILGQKVEFLVSFYNNEISEKSEIFDDQFSVERPDGSNFTLKIRSTKLEDSAMYFCASKPDGPANYGYTFGSGTRLTVV.

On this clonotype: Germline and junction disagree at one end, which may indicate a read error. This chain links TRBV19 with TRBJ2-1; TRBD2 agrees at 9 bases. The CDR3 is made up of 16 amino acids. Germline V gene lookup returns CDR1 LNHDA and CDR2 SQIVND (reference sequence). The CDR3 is CASSIGGGGVLNEQFF. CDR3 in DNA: TGCGCCAGTAGTATAGGGGGCGGGGGGGTACTCAATGAGCAGTTCTTC.

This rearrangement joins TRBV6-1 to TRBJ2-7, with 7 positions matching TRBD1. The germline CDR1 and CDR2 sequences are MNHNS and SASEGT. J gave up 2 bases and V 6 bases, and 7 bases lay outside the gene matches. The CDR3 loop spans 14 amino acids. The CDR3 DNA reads TGTGCCAGCAGATCCGGGACAGTTCCCTACGAGCAGTACTTC. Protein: CASRSGTVPYEQYF.

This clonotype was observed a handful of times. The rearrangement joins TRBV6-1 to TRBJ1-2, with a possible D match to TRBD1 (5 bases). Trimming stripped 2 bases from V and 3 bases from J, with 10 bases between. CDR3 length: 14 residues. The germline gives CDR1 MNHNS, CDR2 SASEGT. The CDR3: CASSESGGYYGYTF. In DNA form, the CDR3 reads TGTGCCAGCAGTGAATCGGGGGGGTACTATGGCTACACCTTC.

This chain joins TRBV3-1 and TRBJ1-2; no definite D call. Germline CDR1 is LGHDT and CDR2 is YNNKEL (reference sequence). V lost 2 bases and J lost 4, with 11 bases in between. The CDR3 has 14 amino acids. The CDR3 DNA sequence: TGTGCCAGCAGCCAATCCGTGGGTGGCTATGGCTACACCTTC. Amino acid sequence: CASSQSVGGYGYTF.

CDR3 in amino acids: CAWELAEGTDTQYF. The DNA for the CDR3 is TGTGCCTGGGAACTAGCGGAAGGCACAGATACGCAGTATTTT. The rearrangement uses TRBV30 and TRBJ2-3; 8 bases match TRBD2. The CDR3 consists of 14 residues. Per germline, CDR1 GTSNPN and CDR2 SVGIG (reference sequence). The V gene end was trimmed by 5 bases and the J gene end by 1 base; junction bases not matched to a gene: 5. Based on the CDR3 plus reference TRBV30 and TRBJ2-3, the full variable domain is SQTIHQWPATLVQPVGSPLSLECTVEGTSNPNLYWYRQAAGRGLQLLFYSVGIGQISSEVPQNLSASRPQDRQFILSSKKLLLSDSGFYLCAWELAEGTDTQYFGPGTRLTVL.

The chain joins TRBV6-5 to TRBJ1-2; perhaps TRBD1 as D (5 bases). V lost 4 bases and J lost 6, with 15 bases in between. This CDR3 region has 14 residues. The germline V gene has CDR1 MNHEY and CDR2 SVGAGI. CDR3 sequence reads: CASSSPGERDGYTF. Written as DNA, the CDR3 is TGTGCCAGCAGTTCCCCGGGGGAAAGGGATGGCTACACCTTC.

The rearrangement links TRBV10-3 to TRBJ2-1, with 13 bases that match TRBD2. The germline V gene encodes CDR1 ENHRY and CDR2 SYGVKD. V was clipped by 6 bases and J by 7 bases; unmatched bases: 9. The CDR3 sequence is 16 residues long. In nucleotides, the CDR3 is TGTGCCATCAGCCCCGGGACTAGCGGGGCCTGGAATGAGCAGTTCTTC. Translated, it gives CAISPGTSGAWNEQFF.

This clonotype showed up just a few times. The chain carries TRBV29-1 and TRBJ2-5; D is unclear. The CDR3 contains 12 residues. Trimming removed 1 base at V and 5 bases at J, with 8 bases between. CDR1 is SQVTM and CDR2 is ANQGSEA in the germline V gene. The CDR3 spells CSVEVASETQYF. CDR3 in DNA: TGCAGCGTTGAAGTCGCCTCCGAGACCCAGTACTTC.

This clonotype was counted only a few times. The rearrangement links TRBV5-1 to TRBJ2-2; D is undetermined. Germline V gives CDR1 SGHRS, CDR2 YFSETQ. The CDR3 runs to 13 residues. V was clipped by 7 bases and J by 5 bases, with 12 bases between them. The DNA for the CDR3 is TGCGCCAGCGGCCACTCGTTGACCGGGGAGCTGTTTTTT. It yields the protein CASGHSLTGELFF.

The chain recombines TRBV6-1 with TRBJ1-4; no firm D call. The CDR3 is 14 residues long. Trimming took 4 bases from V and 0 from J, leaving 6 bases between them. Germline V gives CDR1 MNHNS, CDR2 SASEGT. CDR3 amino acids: CASSARATNEKLFF. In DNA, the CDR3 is TGTGCCAGCAGTGCCCGTGCAACTAATGAAAAACTGTTTTTT.

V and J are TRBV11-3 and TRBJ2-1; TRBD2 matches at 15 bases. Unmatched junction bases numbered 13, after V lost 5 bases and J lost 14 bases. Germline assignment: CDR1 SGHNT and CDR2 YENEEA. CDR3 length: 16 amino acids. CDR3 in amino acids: CASSARGLAGGLEEFF. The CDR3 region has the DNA TGTGCCAGCAGCGCACGAGGACTAGCGGGGGGGCTTGAAGAGTTCTTC.

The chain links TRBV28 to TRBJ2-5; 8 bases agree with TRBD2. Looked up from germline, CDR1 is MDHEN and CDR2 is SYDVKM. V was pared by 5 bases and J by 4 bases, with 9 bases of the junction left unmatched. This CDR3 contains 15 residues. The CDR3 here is CASSAGGGYAETQYF. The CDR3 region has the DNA TGTGCCAGCAGTGCGGGGGGCGGATATGCAGAGACCCAGTACTTC.

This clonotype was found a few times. CDR3 bases: TGCAGCGTTGAACGGGGCAGGGGTGGAACTGAAGCTTTCTTT. It encodes CSVERGRGGTEAFF. V and J are TRBV29-1 and TRBJ1-1; possibly TRBD1 for D (6 bases). CDR1 and CDR2 from the germline V gene are SQVTM and ANQGSEA. V lost 2 bases and J lost 5, with 15 bases in between. This CDR3 spans 14 amino acids.

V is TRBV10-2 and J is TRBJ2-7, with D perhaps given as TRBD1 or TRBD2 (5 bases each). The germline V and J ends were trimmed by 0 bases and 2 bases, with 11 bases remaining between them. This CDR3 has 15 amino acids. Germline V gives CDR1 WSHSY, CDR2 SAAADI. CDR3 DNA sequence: TGCGCCAGCAGTGAGTCTCGGGACGGAACCTACGAGCAGTACTTC. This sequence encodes CASSESRDGTYEQYF.